The 4 T cell receptor beta chains in this list originate from one sample, sequenced in a study of OX40 agonist ivuxolimab in advanced cancers. Only in-frame clones appear in the TCRdb table, and some are missing; sequencing was by immunoSEQ multiplex PCR. The sample includes around 69,000 clones, roughly 88% of them seen just once. Sequencing was performed on CD4+ or CD8+ T cells sorted from blood, taken in a trial of the OX40 agonist ivuxolimab. These receptors were collected from an adult with an advanced solid tumor such as melanoma, head and neck, liver or kidney cancer.

This clone was observed a single time. The chain recombines TRBV1 with TRBJ2-1; TRBD2, the D gene given by the table, was not confirmed from the DNA. TRBV1 is shown as a pseudogene. The CDR3 totals 16 residues. Here the CDR3 reads CTSSPGTSGEPGEQFF. The CDR3 coding sequence is TGCACCAGCAGCCCGGGGACTAGCGGGGAGCCTGGGGAGCAGTTCTTC.

The chain combines TRBV11-3 with TRBJ2-1, with TRBD2 as a possible D gene (5 bases). Trimming left V 2 bases short and J 13 bases short, with 12 bases between. This CDR3 has 12 residues. Looked up from germline, CDR1 is SGHNT and CDR2 is YENEEA. CDR3 nucleotides: TGTGCCAGCAGCTTAAGCGGTCCCCCCCAGTTCTTC. Its translation: CASSLSGPPQFF.

CDR3: CASQSTPYNEQFF. CDR3 nucleotides: TGTGCCAGCCAAAGCACCCCCTACAATGAGCAGTTCTTC. V is TRBV19 and J is TRBJ2-1; D remains ambiguous. Germline CDR1 and CDR2: LNHDA and SQIVND (reference sequence). The CDR3 has 13 residues. V was trimmed by 9 bases and J by 2 bases, leaving 11 bases between them.

The rearrangement uses TRBV5-1 and TRBJ1-4, with TRBD1 identical over 7 bases. Trimming took 4 bases from V and 0 from J; bases not matched to a gene: 6. The germline CDR1 and CDR2 sequences are SGHRS and YFSETQ. The CDR3 length is 16 residues. This chain's CDR3 is CASSPEQGTTNEKLFF. In DNA, the CDR3 is TGCGCCAGCAGCCCCGAACAGGGGACAACTAATGAAAAACTGTTTTTT.